This T cell receptor beta chain was sequenced for a study of radiation and T cells in renal cell carcinoma. This table comes from immunoSEQ multiplex PCR, and its TCRdb copy is limited to in-frame clones, with some not included. The table shows about 130,000 clones, with around 81% occurring only once. Stated time point: blood 2 weeks post-SBRT. As for treatment: 15 Gy SBRT to primary tumor, nephrectomy 4 weeks later. Germline CDR1 is MNHEY and CDR2 is SVGAGI. The CDR3 runs to 13 residues. With 6 bases removed from V and 7 bases from J, the gap between germline ends came to 13 bases. The V gene is TRBV6-5, the J gene TRBJ2-4; D is unresolved. This sample comprised blood, obtained from a patient whose treatment included radiotherapy and nephrectomy. The clonotype was recovered from a man aged 50-60 years with renal cell carcinoma. CDR3 region: CASSENSRNIQYF. For the CDR3, the DNA is TGTGCCAGCAGCGAAAATAGTAGGAACATTCAGTACTTC.